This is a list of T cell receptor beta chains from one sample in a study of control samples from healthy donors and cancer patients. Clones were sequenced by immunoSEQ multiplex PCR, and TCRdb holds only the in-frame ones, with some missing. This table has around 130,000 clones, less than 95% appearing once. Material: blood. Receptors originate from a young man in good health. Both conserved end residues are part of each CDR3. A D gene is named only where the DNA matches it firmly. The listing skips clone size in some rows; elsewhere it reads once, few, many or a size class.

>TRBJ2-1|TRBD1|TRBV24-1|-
CATSDERTGEQFF
TGTGCCACCAGTGATGAGCGGACAGGGGAGCAGTTCTTC
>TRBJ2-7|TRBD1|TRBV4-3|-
CASSPQGESYEQYF
TGCGCCAGCAGCCCCCAGGGGGAATCCTACGAGCAGTACTTC
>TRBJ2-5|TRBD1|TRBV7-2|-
CASSSYRGLLQETQYF
TGTGCCAGCAGTTCCTACAGGGGGCTCCTACAAGAGACCCAGTACTTC
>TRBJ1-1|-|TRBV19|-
CASSISSNTEAFF
TGTGCCAGTAGTATATCATCGAACACTGAAGCTTTCTTT
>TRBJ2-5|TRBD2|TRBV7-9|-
CASSFPSSGPLQETQYF
TGTGCCAGCAGCTTCCCGAGTAGCGGGCCCCTCCAAGAGACCCAGTACTTC
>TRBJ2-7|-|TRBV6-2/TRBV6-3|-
CASSHLRQIPYEQYF
TGTGCCAGCAGTCACCTGAGACAGATTCCTTACGAGCAGTACTTC
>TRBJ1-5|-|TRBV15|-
CATSRDAGSNQPQHF
TGTGCCACCAGCAGAGATGCGGGTAGCAATCAGCCCCAGCATTTT
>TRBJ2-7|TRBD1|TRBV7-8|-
CASLPDRGLRSYEQYF
TGTGCCAGCTTACCGGACAGGGGGCTGCGGTCCTACGAGCAGTACTTC
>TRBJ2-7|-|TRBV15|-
CATSRDWGLSYEQYF
TGTGCCACCAGCAGAGATTGGGGCCTCTCCTACGAGCAGTACTTC
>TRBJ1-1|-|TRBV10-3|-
CAISEGSTGRAFF
TGTGCCATCAGTGAGGGTTCAACAGGGAGAGCTTTCTTT
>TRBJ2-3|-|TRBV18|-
CASSPGLGDTQYF
TGTGCCAGCTCCCCGGGACTCGGAGATACGCAGTATTTT
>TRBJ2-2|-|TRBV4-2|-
CASSPRDTTANTGELFF
TGTGCCAGCAGCCCTCGGGACACGACGGCTAACACCGGGGAGCTGTTTTTT
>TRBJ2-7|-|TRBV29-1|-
CRVGGGPSYEQYF
TGCCGCGTTGGGGGGGGGCCCTCCTACGAGCAGTACTTC
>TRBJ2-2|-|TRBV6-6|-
CASSYSTRGRSGELFF
TGTGCCAGCAGTTACTCGACCCGGGGGCGTTCCGGGGAGCTGTTTTTT
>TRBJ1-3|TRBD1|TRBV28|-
CASSLLVGDRDDGNTIYF
TGTGCCAGCAGTTTATTAGTAGGGGACAGGGATGATGGAAACACCATATATTTT
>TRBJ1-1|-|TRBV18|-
CASSPSNSPMPMNTEAFF
TGTGCCAGCTCACCAAGCAACAGTCCTATGCCCATGAACACTGAAGCTTTCTTT
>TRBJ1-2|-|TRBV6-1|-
CASSEDPAGVYGYTF
TGTGCCAGCAGTGAGGACCCCGCAGGGGTCTATGGCTACACCTTC
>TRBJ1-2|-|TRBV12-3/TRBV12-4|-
CASSFGGDYGYTF
TGTGCCAGCAGTTTCGGGGGAGACTATGGCTACACCTTC
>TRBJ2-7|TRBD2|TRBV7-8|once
CASSLTSGHYEQYF
TGTGCCAGCAGCTTAACTAGCGGTCACTACGAGCAGTACTTC
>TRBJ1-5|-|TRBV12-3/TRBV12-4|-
CASSLWGGQPQHF
TGTGCCAGCAGTTTATGGGGAGGTCAGCCCCAGCATTTT
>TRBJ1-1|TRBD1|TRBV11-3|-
CASSLEYRKGGDPVNTEAFF
TGTGCCAGCAGCTTAGAGTACCGGAAAGGGGGCGATCCTGTGAACACTGAAGCTTTCTTT
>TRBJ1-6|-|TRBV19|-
CASSIGQGLLDSPLHF
TGTGCCAGTAGTATCGGTCAGGGTCTCTTAGATTCACCCCTCCACTTT
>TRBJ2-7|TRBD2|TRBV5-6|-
CASSRRGVAYEQYF
TGTGCCAGCAGCCGTCGGGGGGTAGCCTACGAGCAGTACTTC
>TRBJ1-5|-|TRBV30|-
CAWSVQGNQPQHF
TGTGCCTGGAGTGTCCAGGGAAATCAGCCCCAGCATTTT
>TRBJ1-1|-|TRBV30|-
CAWSVVREAFF
TGTGCCTGGAGTGTAGTCAGGGAAGCTTTCTTT
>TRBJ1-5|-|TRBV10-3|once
CAISETNQPQHF
TGTGCCATCAGTGAAACAAATCAGCCCCAGCATTTT
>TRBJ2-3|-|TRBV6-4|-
CASSPSPTTDTQYF
TGTGCCAGCAGTCCCAGTCCTACTACAGATACGCAGTATTTT
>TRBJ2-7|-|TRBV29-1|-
CSVAQGSYEQYF
TGCAGCGTAGCTCAGGGTTCCTACGAGCAGTACTTC
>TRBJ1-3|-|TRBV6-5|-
CASSPRQAPGNTIYF
TGTGCCAGCAGTCCCCGACAGGCCCCTGGAAACACCATATATTTT
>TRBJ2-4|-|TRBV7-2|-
CASSSLGFLAKNIQYF
TGTGCCAGCAGCTCCCTGGGATTTTTAGCCAAAAACATTCAGTACTTC
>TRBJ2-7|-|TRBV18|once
CASSPPGGRYEQYF
TGTGCCAGCTCACCACCGGGCGGCCGCTACGAGCAGTACTTC
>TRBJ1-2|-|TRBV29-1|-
CSVEGHGYTF
TGCAGCGTTGAGGGTCATGGCTACACCTTC
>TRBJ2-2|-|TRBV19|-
CASSIRTGELFF
TGTGCCAGTAGTATCCGGACCGGGGAGCTGTTTTTT
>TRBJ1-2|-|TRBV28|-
CASNSHGVYGYTF
TGTGCCAGCAACTCCCACGGGGTGTATGGCTACACCTTC
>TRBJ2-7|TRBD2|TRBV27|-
CASSPLAGGTSEQYF
TGTGCCAGCAGCCCACTAGCGGGGGGGACCAGCGAGCAGTACTTC
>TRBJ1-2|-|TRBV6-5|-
CASSYGGRGDGYTF
TGTGCCAGCAGTTACGGGGGTCGAGGGGATGGCTACACCTTC
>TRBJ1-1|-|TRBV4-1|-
CASSQESVMNTEAFF
TGCGCCAGCAGCCAAGAATCGGTAATGAACACTGAAGCTTTCTTT
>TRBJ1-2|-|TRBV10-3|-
CAISEPPGGFGYTF
TGTGCCATCAGTGAGCCCCCCGGAGGGTTCGGCTACACCTTC
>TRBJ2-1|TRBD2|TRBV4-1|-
CASSQPLERGGYNEQFF
TGCGCCAGCAGCCAACCTTTAGAGCGGGGGGGTTACAATGAGCAGTTCTTC
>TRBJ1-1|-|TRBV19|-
CASRIRDGMNTEAFF
TGTGCCAGTAGAATAAGGGATGGGATGAACACTGAAGCTTTCTTT
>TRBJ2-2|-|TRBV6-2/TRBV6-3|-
CASSYEARNTGELFF
TGTGCCAGCAGTTACGAGGCTAGGAACACCGGGGAGCTGTTTTTT
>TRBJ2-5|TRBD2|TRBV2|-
CASSRTSGKETQYF
TGTGCCAGCAGTAGGACTAGCGGAAAAGAGACCCAGTACTTC
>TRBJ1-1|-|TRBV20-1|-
CSASTPSESSAFF
TGCAGTGCTAGTACCCCCTCGGAGAGTTCGGCTTTCTTT
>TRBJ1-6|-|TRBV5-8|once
CASSQTPGGRNSPLHF
TGTGCCAGCAGCCAAACCCCCGGGGGTAGGAATTCACCCCTCCACTTT
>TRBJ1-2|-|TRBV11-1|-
CASSLASYGYTF
TGTGCCAGCAGCTTAGCCAGCTATGGCTACACCTTC
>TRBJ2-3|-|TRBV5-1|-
CASSLEGTDTQYF
TGCGCCAGCAGCTTGGAGGGCACAGATACGCAGTATTTT
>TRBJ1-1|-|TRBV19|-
CASNHGQMNTEAFF
TGTGCCAGTAACCATGGACAGATGAACACTGAAGCTTTCTTT
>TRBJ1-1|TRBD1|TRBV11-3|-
CASSSTGTTEAFF
TGTGCCAGCAGCTCGACAGGGACCACTGAAGCTTTCTTT
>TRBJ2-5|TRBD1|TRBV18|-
CASSPPTYRGEETQYF
TGTGCCAGCTCACCACCGACTTACAGGGGGGAAGAGACCCAGTACTTC
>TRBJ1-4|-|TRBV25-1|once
CASSEYRQGRANEKLFF
TGTGCCAGCAGTGAATACAGGCAGGGCAGGGCTAATGAAAAACTGTTTTTT
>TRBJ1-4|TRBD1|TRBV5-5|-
CASSPGQGAGEKLFF
TGTGCCAGCAGCCCGGGACAGGGGGCTGGTGAAAAACTGTTTTTT
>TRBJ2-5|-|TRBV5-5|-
CASTPGREWVTQYF
TGTGCCAGCACCCCCGGAAGGGAGTGGGTCACCCAGTACTTC
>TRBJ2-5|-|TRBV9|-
CASTMSGTEETQYF
TGTGCCAGCACCATGTCAGGGACCGAAGAGACCCAGTACTTC
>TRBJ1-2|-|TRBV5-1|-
CASSPMRADGYTF
TGCGCCAGCAGCCCGATGAGGGCGGATGGCTACACCTTC
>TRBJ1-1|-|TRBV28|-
CASSPVRREAFF
TGTGCCAGCAGTCCAGTCAGGCGAGAAGCTTTCTTT